A single TCR beta chain is shown here with its context. Here immunoSEQ multiplex PCR was the method, and the copy in TCRdb shows in-frame clones only, minus some. Of a few hundred thousand clones in the sample, around 87% were seen once. The V and J ends lost 4 bases and 7 bases, in that order; junction bases with no gene match: 9. This CDR3 is 15 amino acids long. Germline V gives CDR1 SGHVS, CDR2 FNYEAQ. The source of the sample is a study of blood T cell repertoires in COVID-19. Across the whole study: PBMCs, B-cell-depleted T cells, or T cells were the source of the cDNA or gDNA that made up the material.

Sequencing used peripheral blood. V is TRBV7-6 and J is TRBJ1-4, with 7 bases fitting TRBD1. The sequence came from a man aged 18 to 35 with active or convalescent COVID-19. CDR3 sequence reads: CASSSRTGGIEKLFF. DNA of the CDR3: TGTGCCAGCAGCTCGCGGACAGGAGGGATTGAAAAACTGTTTTTT.